This T cell receptor (beta chain) was sequenced in a study of CD8+ T cells in alopecia areata. Study details: Treated patients were dosed with oral tofacitinib, taking 5 to 10 mg twice daily.

Germline V gene lookup returns CDR1 MNHEY and CDR2 SMNVEV (reference sequence). V gave up 7 bases and J gave up 7 bases; unmatched junction bases: 4. CDR3 length equals 12 residues. As concerns this clone: Its target is unknown.

Study-wide results and caveats: Within the top 100, expanded CD8+ clones significantly decreased with tofacitinib, as did scalp clonality. Normal scalp showed lower clonality than lesional scalp, especially alopecia totalis/universalis.

Treatment specified: oral pan-JAK inhibitor, 5-10 mg twice daily. PBMCs yielded sorted CD4+ and CD8+ T cells. Extraction of RNA preceded its reverse transcription into cDNA, which served as the sequencing template. Measured with immunoSEQ multiplex PCR; TCRdb has only the in-frame clones, and not every one. The sample carries about 180,000 clones, about 48% recorded once. This TCR derives from a human donor with alopecia areata. The chain uses TRBV27 and TRBJ2-1; 7 bases fit TRBD2. Specimen: CD8+ T cells sorted from blood, collected at week 24, from a patient treated with tofacitinib. Here the CDR3 DNA reads TGTGCCAGCAAGCGGGGCTTGAATGAGCAGTTCTTC. As protein: CASKRGLNEQFF.